This T cell receptor beta chain was obtained from a study of shared clonotypes between healthy human individuals. Remarks on this clone: Other DNA sequences of this sample code for an identical CDR3.

Naive CD8 cells, CD45RO-negative and positively selected for CCR7, excluded terminally differentiated effector memory CD45RA+ cells. Template for every sorted-subset replicate PCR totaled 200 to 250 ng DNA, around 32,000 T cell genomes. Only in-frame clones appear in the TCRdb table, and some are missing; sequencing was by immunoSEQ multiplex PCR. The data hold 2 million to 2.5 million clones, with 85% to 95% observed a single time. The CDR3 runs 12 residues. CDR1 is PRHDT, CDR2 FYEKMQ, per germline (reference sequence). V lost 4 bases to trimming and J lost 0 bases, with 4 bases between them. The sequenced material came from naive CD8+ T cells from PBMCs. This receptor was identified in a man aged 18-30 years in good health. Some clones in this sample may be carry-over from other donors' samples. This sequence joins TRBV13 and TRBJ2-7; D gene ambiguous. In DNA form, the CDR3 reads TGTGCCAGCAGCTCGAGCTCCTACGAGCAGTACTTC. This translates into CASSSSSYEQYF.